In this sample, the clone carrying this TCR beta chain turned up a few times. Its antigen remains unknown. These data belong to a study of beta chain features in type 1 diabetes. Study observations and caveats: Shorter TCRB CDR3s, moderately but significantly so, marked every one of the four CD4+ subsets in Type 1 diabetes patients.

Via CD45RO/CCR7/CD25/CD127/CD95/CD27, cells of the CD4+ naive, central memory, regulatory and stem cell-like memory subsets were sorted. What was sequenced were expressed TCRB transcripts, since all of the isolated RNA had been reverse transcribed. The protocol was immunoSEQ multiplex PCR, while the TCRdb copy is restricted to in-frame clones and leaves out a portion. Of 200,000 to 300,000 clones listed, roughly a tenth are singletons. Germline loops: CDR1 MNHEY, CDR2 SVGAGI. CDR3 length equals 15 residues. The V and J ends lost 0 bases and 7 bases, in that order; junction bases with no gene match: 4.

V is TRBV6-5 and J is TRBJ1-5, with TRBD1 matching 9 bases. The origin of this receptor is a man aged 30 to 45 with type 1 diabetes. The sample consisted of naive CD4+ T cells from blood. DNA of the CDR3: TGTGCCAGCAGTTACTCGCCGGGACAGGGCCAGCCCCAGCATTTT. Its protein product is CASSYSPGQGQPQHF.